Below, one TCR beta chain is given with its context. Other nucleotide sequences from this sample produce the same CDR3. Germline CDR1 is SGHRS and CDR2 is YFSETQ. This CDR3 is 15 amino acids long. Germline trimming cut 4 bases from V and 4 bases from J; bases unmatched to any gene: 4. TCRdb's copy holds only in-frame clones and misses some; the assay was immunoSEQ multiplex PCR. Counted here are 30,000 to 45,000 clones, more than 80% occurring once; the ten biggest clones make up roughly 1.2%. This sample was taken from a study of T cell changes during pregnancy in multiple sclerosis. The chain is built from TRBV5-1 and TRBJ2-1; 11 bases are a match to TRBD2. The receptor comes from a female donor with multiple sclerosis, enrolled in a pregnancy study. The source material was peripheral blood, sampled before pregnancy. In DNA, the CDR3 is TGCGCCAGCAGCCTCGGGACTAGCGGATACAATGAGCAGTTCTTC. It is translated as CASSLGTSGYNEQFF. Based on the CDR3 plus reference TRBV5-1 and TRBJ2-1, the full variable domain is KAGVTQTPRYLIKTRGQQVTLSCSPISGHRSVSWYQQTPGQGLQFLFEYFSETQRNKGNFPGRFSGRQFSNSRSEMNVSTLELGDSALYLCASSLGTSGYNEQFFGPGTRLTVL.